This TCR beta chain appears in the sequencing data of a study of T cells in Graves' hyperthyroidism and ophthalmopathy. Study-wide results and caveats: Blood samples included most of the expanded thyroid clonotypes exceeding 0.001.

RNA transcripts were the template for amplifying TCR beta CDR3 regions. HTBI primers were employed in a first-round RT-PCR of the TCR CDR3. TCRdb used MiXCR to reprocess the multiplex PCR reads, holding one entry per CDR3 protein. This table has about 610,000 distinct CDR3 sequences, approximately 14% appearing once. This clonotype was detected many times. Its antigen is currently unknown. CDR1 MDHEN and CDR2 SYDVKM come from the germline V gene. The CDR3 runs to 13 residues. The V segment lost 6 bases and the J segment 4 bases; nucleotides outside the gene matches: 3. This sequence originates from a woman aged 40 to 49 with Graves' ophthalmopathy. The chain is built from TRBV28 and TRBJ1-2; TRBD1 matches 9 bases. The sequencing input was blood. This chain's CDR3 is CASRETGGYGYTF. The CDR3 DNA sequence: TGTGCCAGCAGAGAGACAGGGGGCTATGGCTACACCTTC.